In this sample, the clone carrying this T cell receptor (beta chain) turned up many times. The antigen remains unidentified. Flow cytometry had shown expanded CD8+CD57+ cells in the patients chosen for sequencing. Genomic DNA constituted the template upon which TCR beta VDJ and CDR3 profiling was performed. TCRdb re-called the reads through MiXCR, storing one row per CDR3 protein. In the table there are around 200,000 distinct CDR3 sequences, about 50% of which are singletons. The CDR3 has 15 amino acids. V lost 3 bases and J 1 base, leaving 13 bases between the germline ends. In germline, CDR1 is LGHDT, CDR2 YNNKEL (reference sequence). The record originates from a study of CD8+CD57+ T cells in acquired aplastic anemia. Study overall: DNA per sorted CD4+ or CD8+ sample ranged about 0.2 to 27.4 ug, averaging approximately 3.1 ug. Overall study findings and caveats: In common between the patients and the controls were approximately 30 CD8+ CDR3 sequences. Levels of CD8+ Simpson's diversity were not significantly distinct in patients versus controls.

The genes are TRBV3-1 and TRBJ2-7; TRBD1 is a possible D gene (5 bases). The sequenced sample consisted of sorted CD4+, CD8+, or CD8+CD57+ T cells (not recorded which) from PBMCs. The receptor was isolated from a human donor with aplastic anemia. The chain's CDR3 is CASSHLGRASYEQYF. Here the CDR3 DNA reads TGTGCCAGCAGCCACCTCGGCAGGGCATCCTACGAGCAGTACTTC.